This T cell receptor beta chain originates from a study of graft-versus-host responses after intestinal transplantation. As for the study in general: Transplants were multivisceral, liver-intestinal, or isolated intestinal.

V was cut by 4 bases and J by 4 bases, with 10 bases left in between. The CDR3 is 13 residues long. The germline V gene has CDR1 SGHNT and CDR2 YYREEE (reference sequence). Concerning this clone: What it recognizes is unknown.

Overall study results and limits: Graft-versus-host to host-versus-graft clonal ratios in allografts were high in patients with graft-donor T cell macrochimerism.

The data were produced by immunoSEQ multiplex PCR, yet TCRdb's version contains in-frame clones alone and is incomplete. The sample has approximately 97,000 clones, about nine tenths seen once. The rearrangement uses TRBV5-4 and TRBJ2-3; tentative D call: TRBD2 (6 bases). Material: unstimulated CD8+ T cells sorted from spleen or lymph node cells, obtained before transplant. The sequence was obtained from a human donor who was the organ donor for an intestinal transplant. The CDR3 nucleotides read TGTGCCAGCAGCCGCTCTAGCGCAGATACGCAGTATTTT. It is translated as CASSRSSADTQYF.